The present T cell receptor beta chain was sequenced within a study of beta chain features in type 1 diabetes. Study-wide background: There were approximately 100,000,000 sorted cells examined across all samples. Study-wide results and caveats: Diminished insertions and augmented deletions at VDJ junctions characterized type 1 diabetes patients. Shortening that was moderate but significant affected the TCRB CDR3s of Type 1 diabetes patients in all four CD4+ subsets.

Only one heparinised blood draw was taken per donor, and its volume averaged approximately 0.11 L. V lost 6 bases, J lost 5 bases, and 5 bases stayed unmatched. Germline-derived CDR1 and CDR2 are MNHEY and SVGAGI. The CDR3 consists of 15 residues. cDNA synthesis used the whole RNA isolate, giving expressed TCRB sequences. Naive, central memory and regulatory T cell samples produced a mean of roughly 3.9 million reads. The assay was immunoSEQ multiplex PCR, and TCRdb's table has in-frame clones only and misses some. The sample consists of about 23,000 clones, under 75% of them appearing once. A word on this clone: Its target is unknown.

This sequence originates from a man aged 18 to 30 with type 1 diabetes. J is TRBJ2-1 and V is TRBV6-5, with 12 positions matching TRBD2. The sequenced sample consisted of Tregs from blood. The CDR3 is CASSTGLAGHNEQFF. The CDR3 bases are TGTGCCAGCAGCACCGGACTAGCGGGACACAATGAGCAGTTCTTC.